This T cell receptor beta chain was sequenced during a study of blood T cell repertoires in COVID-19. With V trimmed by 4 bases and J by 9 bases, 3 bases remained unmatched. Germline CDR1 is SGHDN and CDR2 is FVKESK. The CDR3 length is 12 residues. TCRdb's copy holds only in-frame clones and misses some; the assay was immunoSEQ multiplex PCR. The data show a few hundred thousand clones, with roughly 86% seen just once and 5.5% to 7.5% held by the top ten. Only one count was recorded for this clone. The specimen sequenced was peripheral blood. V and J are TRBV14 and TRBJ1-2; 9 positions match TRBD1. The origin of this receptor is a woman in her seventies with active or convalescent COVID-19. This chain's CDR3 is CASSPQGASYTF. The CDR3 nucleotides are TGTGCCAGCAGCCCACAGGGGGCGAGCTACACCTTC.